A single sample is the source of the 7 T cell receptor beta chains below, sequenced in a study of shared clonotypes between healthy human individuals. Repertoires were generated with immunoSEQ multiplex PCR, while TCRdb's copy carries only in-frame clones and drops some. Of about 2.3 million clones in the sample, about 92% are singletons; the top ten hold about 0.41%. The sequencing input was naive CD4+ T cells from PBMCs. Subset specified: CD45RA+ positively selected. Every receptor here comes from a man aged 18 to 29 in good health. Some clones in this sample may be carry-over from other donors' samples.

The chain couples TRBV15 to TRBJ1-2, with D hard to call. CDR1 is LNHNV, CDR2 YYDKDF, per germline (reference sequence). CDR3 length equals 14 residues. V shed 1 base and J shed 4 bases, with 10 bases lying between them. CDR3 region: CATSRGRGSYGYTF. As DNA, the CDR3 is TGTGCCACCAGCAGAGGACGGGGAAGCTATGGCTACACCTTC.

The chain couples TRBV10-3 to TRBJ2-2, with 9 bases fitting TRBD1. V shed 1 base and J 1 base; nucleotides not matched to a gene: 13. Germline lookup yields CDR1 ENHRY and CDR2 SYGVKD. The length of the CDR3 is 20 residues. CDR3 in DNA: TGTGCCATCAGTGAGTACTCCGGGACAGGGCCGGGAAAGAACACCGGGGAGCTGTTTTTT. It translates to CAISEYSGTGPGKNTGELFF.

Details on this clone: Within the sample, other DNA sequences also encode this same CDR3. The chain links TRBV5-1 to TRBJ2-2; no clear D. Trimming took 0 bases from V and 4 from J, leaving 7 bases between them. The CDR3 runs to 14 residues. Germline CDR1 SGHRS, CDR2 YFSETQ. CDR3 protein: CASSLASSTGELFF. CDR3 nucleotides: TGCGCCAGCAGCTTGGCCTCCAGCACCGGGGAGCTGTTTTTT. The full variable domain, in which reference TRBV5-1 and TRBJ2-2 provide the parts outside the CDR3, is KAGVTQTPRYLIKTRGQQVTLSCSPISGHRSVSWYQQTPGQGLQFLFEYFSETQRNKGNFPGRFSGRQFSNSRSEMNVSTLELGDSALYLCASSLASSTGELFFGEGSRLTVL.

The genes are TRBV7-9 and TRBJ1-1; perhaps TRBD1 as D (6 bases). Looked up from germline, CDR1 is SEHNR and CDR2 is FQNEAQ (reference sequence). V lost 7 bases and J 0 bases, leaving 18 bases between the germline ends. CDR3 length: 16 amino acids. CDR3 region: CASNPWGAGLNTEAFF. The CDR3 region has the DNA TGTGCCAGCAATCCGTGGGGGGCAGGGCTGAACACTGAAGCTTTCTTT.

The chain combines TRBV6-1 with TRBJ2-3, with 8 bases matching TRBD1. This CDR3 contains 17 residues. CDR1 and CDR2 from the germline V gene are MNHNS and SASEGT. With 0 bases clipped from V and 6 bases from J, the junction kept 11 bases outside the gene matches. In DNA form, the CDR3 reads TGTGCCAGCAGTGAAGCGCATGGGACAGGCCGAGGGGATACGCAGTATTTT. The encoded protein is CASSEAHGTGRGDTQYF.

For this clone: One end of the junction does not line up with germline, which may come from a read error. The chain recombines TRBV7-2 with TRBJ1-2, with a possible D match to TRBD1 (5 bases). This CDR3 region has 12 residues. The V gene's germline CDR1 is SGHTA and CDR2 FQGNSA. The CDR3 loop is CASSWVDGASSF. In DNA, the CDR3 is TGTGCCAGCAGCTGGGTTGATGGGGCCAGTTCCTTC.

The CDR3 protein is CASSPEGTLGNQPQHF. CDR3 sequence (DNA): TGTGCCAGCTCACCGGAGGGGACTTTGGGCAATCAGCCCCAGCATTTT. V and J are TRBV18 and TRBJ1-5; a possible D gene is TRBD1 (5 bases). The germline V gene encodes CDR1 KGHSH and CDR2 LQKENI. Trimming cost V 3 bases and J 2 bases, with 14 bases left between them. The CDR3 totals 16 residues. The full variable domain, rest sourced from reference TRBV18 and TRBJ1-5, is NAGVMQNPRHLVRRRGQEARLRCSPMKGHSHVYWYRQLPEEGLKFMVYLQKENIIDESGMPKERFSAEFPKEGPSILRIQQVVRGDSAAYFCASSPEGTLGNQPQHFGDGTRLSIL.